The T cell receptor beta chain under discussion was sequenced for a study of tumor-infiltrating lymphocytes in primary liver carcinoma. Between about 17 and 34 mg of unsorted bulk tissue served as the source from which RNA and DNA were co-extracted. The CDR3 extends over 19 amino acids. Trimming at V came to 0 bases and at J to 3 bases, leaving 15 bases not matched to a gene. Germline V gives CDR1 MGHRA, CDR2 YSYEKL. Making TCR beta cDNA involved around 520 ng total RNA and a constant-region primer. Three nested multiplex PCR rounds, a slightly modified ARM-PCR, produced the libraries for TCR beta. Both of the initial two PCR rounds ran for approximately 11 cycles and employed TRBV1-TRBV30 forward primers alongside a C-beta reverse primer. TCRdb independently ran MiXCR on the multiplex PCR reads; one entry per CDR3 protein. The sample includes 120,000 or so distinct CDR3 sequences, 55% to 75% of them seen just once.

This TCR was recovered from a woman aged 55-70 years with primary liver carcinoma and hepatitis B virus infection. Source material: liver tumor tissue from sampling region 1. Subset given: tumor region T1, superior pole. This rearrangement joins TRBV4-1 to TRBJ2-7, with TRBD2 matching over 9 bases. The CDR3 DNA reads TGCGCCAGCAGCCAAGAAGAGGATAGCGGGAGCCGCCGCTGCTACGAGCAGTACTTC. Amino acid sequence: CASSQEEDSGSRRCYEQYF.